The 7 T cell receptor beta chains below were found in one sample sequenced in a study of PD-1 blockade in classical Hodgkin lymphoma. Time point reported: cycle 4 day 1 (C4D1), after less than 7 weeks of nivolumab. Relapses following autologous stem cell transplantation were seen in all patients, with brentuximab vedotin exposure varying. Starting with thawed PBMCs, CD4+ T cells were purified by magnetic negative selection. The repertoire was sequenced with immunoSEQ multiplex PCR; TCRdb's copy has only in-frame clones and lacks some. The sample lists fewer than 35,000 clones, 86% occurring once. The sequencing here drew on CD4+ T cells from blood, taken before the fourth cycle of nivolumab. The origin of the receptors is a human donor with classical Hodgkin lymphoma.

This chain uses TRBV6-5 with TRBJ1-5; D not resolved. CDR1 and CDR2 (germline): MNHEY, SVGAGI. This CDR3 has 13 amino acids. Trimming took 0 bases from V and 3 from J, leaving 3 bases between them. The CDR3 DNA follows: TGTGCCAGCAGTTACTCCGACAATCAGCCCCAGCATTTT. It specifies CASSYSDNQPQHF.

Here the CDR3 reads CATSRDLPRSSYNEQFF. The CDR3 bases are TGTGCCACCAGCAGAGATTTGCCTCGGAGCTCCTACAATGAGCAGTTCTTC. V and J are TRBV15 and TRBJ2-1; D is uncertain. The CDR3 consists of 17 residues. Looked up from germline, CDR1 is LNHNV and CDR2 is YYDKDF (reference sequence). Trimming took off 0 bases at V and 0 bases at J, with 12 bases between the two ends.

The V and J genes are TRBV6-1 and TRBJ2-2; D gene ambiguous. The ends were cut back, 4 bases at V and 0 bases at J, with 6 bases in the middle. The CDR3 contains 14 residues. CDR1 and CDR2 (germline): MNHNS, SASEGT. The CDR3 DNA reads TGTGCCAGCAGTGTTCAGACGAACACCGGGGAGCTGTTTTTT. Amino acids: CASSVQTNTGELFF.

The chain employs TRBV11-2 and TRBJ2-7; 9 bases align to TRBD2. After removal of 1 base from V and 2 bases from J, the junction contained 12 bases not matched to a gene. The CDR3 is 18 residues long. The germline V gene encodes CDR1 SGHAT and CDR2 FQNNGV. CDR3 coding DNA: TGTGCCAGCAGCTTAGTAGGGACTAGCTCCCCTGGGGCCTACGAGCAGTACTTC. This gives the protein CASSLVGTSSPGAYEQYF.

The rearrangement uses TRBV6-5 and TRBJ2-5; no definite D call. V lost 0 bases to trimming and J lost 2 bases, with 13 bases between them. CDR1 MNHEY and CDR2 SVGAGI come from the germline V gene. This CDR3 spans 16 amino acids. CDR3 in amino acids: CASSYSTVGRQETQYF. The DNA of the CDR3 is TGTGCCAGCAGTTACTCGACGGTCGGTAGACAAGAGACCCAGTACTTC.

The CDR3 bases are TGTGCCAGCTCACCGGGACAGGGGGCAAATCAGCCCCAGCATTTT. This encodes CASSPGQGANQPQHF. V is TRBV18 and J is TRBJ1-5; 12 bases line up with TRBD1. This CDR3 has 15 residues. Germline CDR1 KGHSH, CDR2 LQKENI. Trimming took 3 bases from V and 4 from J; bases not matched to a gene: 1.

The chain employs TRBV5-1 and TRBJ2-5, with a weak D call TRBD1 (7 bases). The end of the DNA aligns better with TRBJ2-7, so the J call may be wrong. There are 15 residues in the CDR3. Germline CDR1 reads SGHRS; CDR2 reads YFSETQ. CDR3 residues: CASSLEAGGTYEQYF. CDR3 coding DNA: TGCGCCAGCAGCTTGGAGGCAGGGGGGACCTACGAGCAGTACTTC.